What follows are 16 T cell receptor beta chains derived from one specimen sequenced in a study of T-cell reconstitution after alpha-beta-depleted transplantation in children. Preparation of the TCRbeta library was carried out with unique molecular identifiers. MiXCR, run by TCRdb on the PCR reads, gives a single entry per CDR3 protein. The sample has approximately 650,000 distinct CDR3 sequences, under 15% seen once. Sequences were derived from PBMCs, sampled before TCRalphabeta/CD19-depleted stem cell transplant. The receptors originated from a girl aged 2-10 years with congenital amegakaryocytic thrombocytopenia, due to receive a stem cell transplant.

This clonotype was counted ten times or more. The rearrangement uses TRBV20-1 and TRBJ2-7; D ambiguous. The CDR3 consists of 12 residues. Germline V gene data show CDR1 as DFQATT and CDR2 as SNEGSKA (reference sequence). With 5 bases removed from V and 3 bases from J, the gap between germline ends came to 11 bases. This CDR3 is CSASESIYEQYF. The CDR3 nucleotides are TGCAGTGCTTCAGAGAGCATCTACGAGCAGTACTTC.

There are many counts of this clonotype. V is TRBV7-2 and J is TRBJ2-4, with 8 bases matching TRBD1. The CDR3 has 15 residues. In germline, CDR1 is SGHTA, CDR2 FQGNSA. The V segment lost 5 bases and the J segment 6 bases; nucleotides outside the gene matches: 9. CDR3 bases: TGTGCCAGCAGCCAGAGGGTCGGACAGGGAAACATTCAGTACTTC. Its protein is CASSQRVGQGNIQYF.

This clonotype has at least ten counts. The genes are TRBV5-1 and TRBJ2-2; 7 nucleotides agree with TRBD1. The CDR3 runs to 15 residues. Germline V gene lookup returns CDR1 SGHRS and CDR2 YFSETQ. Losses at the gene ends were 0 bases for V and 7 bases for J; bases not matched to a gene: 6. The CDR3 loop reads CASSLVGGLFGELFF. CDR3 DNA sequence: TGCGCCAGCAGCTTGGTAGGGGGCCTATTCGGGGAGCTGTTTTTT.

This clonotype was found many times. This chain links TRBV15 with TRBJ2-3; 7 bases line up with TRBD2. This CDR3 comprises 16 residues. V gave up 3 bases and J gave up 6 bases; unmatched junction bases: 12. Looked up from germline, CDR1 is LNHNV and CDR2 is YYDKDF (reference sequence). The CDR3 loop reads CATSRLSAGEVDTQYF. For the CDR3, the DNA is TGTGCCACCAGCAGGCTCTCGGCGGGAGAAGTTGATACGCAGTATTTT. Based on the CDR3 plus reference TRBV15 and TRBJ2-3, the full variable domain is DAMVIQNPRYQVTQFGKPVTLSCSQTLNHNVMYWYQQKSSQAPKLLFHYYDKDFNNEADTPDNFQSRRPNTSFCFLDIRSPGLGDTAMYLCATSRLSAGEVDTQYFGPGTRLTVL.

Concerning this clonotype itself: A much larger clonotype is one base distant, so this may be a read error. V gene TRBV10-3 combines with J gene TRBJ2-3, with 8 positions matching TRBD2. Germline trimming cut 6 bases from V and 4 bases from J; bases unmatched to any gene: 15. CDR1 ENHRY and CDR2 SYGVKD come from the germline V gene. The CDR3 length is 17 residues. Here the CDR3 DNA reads TGTGCCATCAGCCTAGGAGGTACCGGGAGGGGAGCAGATACGCAGTATTTT. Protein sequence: CAISLGGTGRGADTQYF.

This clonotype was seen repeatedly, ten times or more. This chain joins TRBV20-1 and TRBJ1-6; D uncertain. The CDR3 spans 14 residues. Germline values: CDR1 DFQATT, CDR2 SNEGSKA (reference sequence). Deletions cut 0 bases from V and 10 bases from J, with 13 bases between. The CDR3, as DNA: TGCAGTGCTAGAGATAGAGGGAATGTATCACCCCTCCACTTT. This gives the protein CSARDRGNVSPLHF.

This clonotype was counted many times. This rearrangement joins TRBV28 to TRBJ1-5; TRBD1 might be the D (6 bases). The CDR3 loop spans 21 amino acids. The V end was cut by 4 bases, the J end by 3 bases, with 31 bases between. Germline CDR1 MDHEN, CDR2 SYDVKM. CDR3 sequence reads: CASSSGGVGGARGGNNQPQHF. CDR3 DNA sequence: TGTGCCAGCAGTTCTGGTGGGGTGGGGGGGGCGCGAGGAGGAAACAATCAGCCCCAGCATTTT.

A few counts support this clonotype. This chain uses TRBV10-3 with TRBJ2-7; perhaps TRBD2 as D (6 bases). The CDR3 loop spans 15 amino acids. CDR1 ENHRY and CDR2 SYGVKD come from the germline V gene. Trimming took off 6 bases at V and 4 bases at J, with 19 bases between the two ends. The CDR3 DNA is TGTGCCATCAGATTAAGGGACTCCGGAAATTACGAGCAGTACTTC. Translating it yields CAIRLRDSGNYEQYF.

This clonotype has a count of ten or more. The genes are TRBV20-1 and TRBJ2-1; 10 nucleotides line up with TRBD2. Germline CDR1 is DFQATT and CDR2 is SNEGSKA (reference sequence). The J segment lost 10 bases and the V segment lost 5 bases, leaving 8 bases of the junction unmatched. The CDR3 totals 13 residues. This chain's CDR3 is CSAVGTSEVEQFF. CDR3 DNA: TGCAGTGCTGTCGGGACTAGCGAAGTGGAGCAGTTCTTC.

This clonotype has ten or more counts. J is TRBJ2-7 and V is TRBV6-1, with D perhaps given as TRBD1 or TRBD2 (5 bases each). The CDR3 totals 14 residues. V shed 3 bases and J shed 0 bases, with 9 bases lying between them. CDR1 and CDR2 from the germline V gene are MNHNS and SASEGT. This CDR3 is CASSEQGDSYEQYF. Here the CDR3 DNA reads TGTGCCAGCAGTGAGCAGGGAGACTCCTACGAGCAGTACTTC.

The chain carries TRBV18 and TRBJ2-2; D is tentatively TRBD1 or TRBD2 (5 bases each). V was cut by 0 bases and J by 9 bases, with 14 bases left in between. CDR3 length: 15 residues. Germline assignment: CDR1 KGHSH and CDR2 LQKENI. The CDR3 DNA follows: TGTGCCAGCTCACCACCCGGAGAAAGGGACCGGGAGCTGTTTTTT. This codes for CASSPPGERDRELFF.

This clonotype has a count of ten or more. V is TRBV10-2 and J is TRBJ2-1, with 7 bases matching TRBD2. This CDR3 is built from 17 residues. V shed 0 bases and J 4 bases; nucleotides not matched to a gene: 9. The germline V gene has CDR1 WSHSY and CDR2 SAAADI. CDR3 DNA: TGCGCCAGCAGTGAGTCAGTGGGAGGGAATTCGTACAATGAGCAGTTCTTC. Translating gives CASSESVGGNSYNEQFF.

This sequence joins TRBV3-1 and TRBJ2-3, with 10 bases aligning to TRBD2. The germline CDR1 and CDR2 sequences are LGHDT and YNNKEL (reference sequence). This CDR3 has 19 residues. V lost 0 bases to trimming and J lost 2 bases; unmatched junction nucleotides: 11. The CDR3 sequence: CASSQDLSGLAAYTDTQYF. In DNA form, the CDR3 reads TGTGCCAGCAGCCAAGATCTTTCCGGACTAGCGGCTTACACAGATACGCAGTATTTT.

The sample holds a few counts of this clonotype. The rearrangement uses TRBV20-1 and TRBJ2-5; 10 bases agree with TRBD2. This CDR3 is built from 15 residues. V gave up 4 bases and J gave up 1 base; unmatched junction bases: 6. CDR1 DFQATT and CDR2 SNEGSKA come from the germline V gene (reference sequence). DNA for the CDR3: TGCAGTGCTACCACAGCGGGAGGGGTCCAAGAGACCCAGTACTTC. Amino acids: CSATTAGGVQETQYF.

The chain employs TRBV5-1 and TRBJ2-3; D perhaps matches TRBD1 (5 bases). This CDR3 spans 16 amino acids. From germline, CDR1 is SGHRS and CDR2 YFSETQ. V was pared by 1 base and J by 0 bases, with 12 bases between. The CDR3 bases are TGCGCCAGCAGCTTGCGGGTAGGGGCTAGCACAGATACGCAGTATTTT. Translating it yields CASSLRVGASTDTQYF.

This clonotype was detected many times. DNA of the CDR3: TGCGCCAGCAGCGCCGGCACAAACATTCAGTACTTC. As protein: CASSAGTNIQYF. This chain joins TRBV5-1 and TRBJ2-4; no clear D gene. The V and J ends lost 4 bases and 6 bases respectively, with 8 bases between them. The CDR3 covers 12 residues. Germline V gives CDR1 SGHRS, CDR2 YFSETQ.